Each of the 21 T cell receptor beta chains below was sequenced from the same sample in a study of blood T cell repertoires in COVID-19. The repertoire was sequenced with immunoSEQ multiplex PCR; TCRdb's copy has only in-frame clones and lacks some. The table has about 160,000 clones, around 77% seen once. Specimen: peripheral blood. These receptors were collected from a man in his sixties or seventies with acute or convalescent COVID-19.

For the CDR3, the DNA is TGTGCCAGCAGTGCGTCTAGCGCCGAGCAGTACTTC. Translating it yields CASSASSAEQYF. The rearrangement uses TRBV2 and TRBJ2-7, with D maybe TRBD2 (6 bases). Germline assignment: CDR1 SNHLY and CDR2 FYNNEI. There are 12 residues in the CDR3. Trimming took off 4 bases at V and 6 bases at J, with 10 bases between the two ends.

The chain recombines TRBV28 with TRBJ1-2, with D maybe TRBD1 (6 bases). Germline CDR1 and CDR2: MDHEN and SYDVKM. CDR3 length: 14 residues. V was shortened by 2 bases and J by 2 bases, with 9 bases between the two germline ends. The CDR3 DNA follows: TGTGCCAGCAGTTTAGGGGGCAGAAACTATGGCTACACCTTC. It codes for CASSLGGRNYGYTF.

V gene TRBV19 combines with J gene TRBJ2-1; 9 bases align to TRBD2. From germline, CDR1 is LNHDA and CDR2 SQIVND (reference sequence). The CDR3 extends over 15 amino acids. Germline trimming cut 6 bases from V and 0 bases from J; bases unmatched to any gene: 3. The CDR3 DNA reads TGTGCCAGTAGCAGCGGGGGGCCCTCCTACAATGAGCAGTTCTTC. Translating it yields CASSSGGPSYNEQFF.

The V call is TRBV3-1 (or the pseudogene TRBV3-2), the J call TRBJ1-1; perhaps TRBD1 as D (6 bases). Per the germline V gene, CDR1 is LGHDT and CDR2 is YNNKEL (reference sequence). The V and J ends lost 1 base and 1 base respectively, with 10 bases between them. The CDR3 totals 15 residues. The CDR3 bases are TGTGCCAGCAGCCAAGTGAGAGGGGGGAACACTGAAGCTTTCTTT. Translation gives CASSQVRGGNTEAFF.

V is TRBV28 and J is TRBJ1-2; TRBD1 is a possible D gene (5 bases). Germline CDR1 MDHEN, CDR2 SYDVKM. V lost 6 bases and J 10 bases, leaving 21 bases between the germline ends. The CDR3 is 14 residues long. CDR3 loop: CASSRVGTSRFYTF. DNA for the CDR3: TGTGCCAGCAGCCGCGTAGGGACTTCCCGATTCTACACCTTC.

A note on this clone: This specimen includes other DNA sequences encoding the same CDR3. The rearrangement links TRBV28 to TRBJ2-3; no definite D call. There are 14 residues in the CDR3. The V and J ends lost 3 bases and 1 base respectively, with 8 bases between them. Looked up from germline, CDR1 is MDHEN and CDR2 is SYDVKM. CDR3 region: CASSFVAGTDTQYF. The CDR3 DNA reads TGTGCCAGCAGTTTTGTAGCTGGCACAGATACGCAGTATTTT.

This rearrangement joins TRBV11-2 to TRBJ1-5; weak D call: TRBD1 (6 bases). The CDR3 extends over 16 amino acids. V was pared by 1 base and J by 5 bases, with 15 bases between. Germline values: CDR1 SGHAT, CDR2 FQNNGV. The CDR3 reads CASSLVDAGADQPQHF. CDR3 nucleotide sequence: TGTGCCAGCAGCTTAGTTGACGCAGGGGCGGATCAGCCCCAGCATTTT.

CDR3 in amino acids: CASSRDRNGYEQYF. DNA of the CDR3: TGTGCCAGCAGCAGGGACAGGAATGGCTACGAGCAGTACTTC. The V and J genes are TRBV11-2 and TRBJ2-7; 8 nucleotides match TRBD1. J gave up 3 bases and V 5 bases, and 6 bases lay outside the gene matches. The length of the CDR3 is 14 residues. The V gene's germline CDR1 is SGHAT and CDR2 FQNNGV.

This clone was counted a single time. The chain carries TRBV7-6 and TRBJ2-3, with D possibly matching TRBD1 (5 bases). Germline CDR1 is SGHVS and CDR2 is FNYEAQ. CDR3 length: 16 residues. V was trimmed by 5 bases and J by 1 base, leaving 16 bases between them. The CDR3 loop reads CASSLGHKLRTDTQYF. The CDR3 coding sequence is TGTGCCAGCAGCCTAGGACACAAGCTACGCACAGATACGCAGTATTTT.

The V gene is TRBV12-5, the J gene TRBJ2-1; 15 bases agree with TRBD2. Per germline, CDR1 LGHNT and CDR2 FRNRAP. The CDR3 runs to 15 residues. J gave up 10 bases and V 1 base, and 2 bases lay outside the gene matches. The CDR3 here is CASGLDGLAGGEQFF. In DNA form, the CDR3 reads TGTGCTAGTGGTTTGGACGGACTAGCGGGAGGGGAGCAGTTCTTC.

The chain is built from TRBV6-1 and TRBJ2-2; D perhaps matches TRBD1 (5 bases). Between the trimmed V and J ends, which lost 2 bases and 8 bases, there was a span of 12 bases. CDR1 is MNHNS and CDR2 is SASEGT in the germline V gene. The CDR3 is 14 residues long. The CDR3 region is CASSEHPSGGELFF. Here the CDR3 DNA reads TGTGCCAGCAGTGAACATCCCTCAGGGGGGGAGCTGTTTTTT.

This clone turned up a few times. The chain joins TRBV13 to TRBJ1-6, with 8 bases identical to TRBD1. CDR1 is PRHDT, CDR2 FYEKMQ, per germline (reference sequence). The CDR3 is 15 amino acids. The junction had 11 bases not matched to a gene; V was cut back by 7 bases and J by 9 bases. CDR3 in amino acids: CASKTGQGALSPLHF. The CDR3 bases are TGTGCCAGCAAGACAGGGCAGGGGGCTCTTTCACCCCTCCACTTT. Together with reference TRBV13 and TRBJ1-6, the CDR3 gives the full variable domain: AAGVIQSPRHLIKEKRETATLKCYPIPRHDTVYWYQQGPGQDPQFLISFYEKMQSDKGSIPDRFSAQQFSDYHSELNMSSLELGDSALYFCASKTGQGALSPLHFGNGTRLTVT.

This clone has just one count. This chain uses TRBV3-1 (or the pseudogene TRBV3-2) with TRBJ1-1, with D unclear. Germline CDR1 is LGHDT and CDR2 is YNNKEL (reference sequence). The CDR3 totals 12 residues. Trimming cost V 4 bases and J 4 bases, with 7 bases left between them. The CDR3 DNA follows: TGTGCCAGCAGCCCCGAGGGCACTGAAGCTTTCTTT. This translates into CASSPEGTEAFF.

The J gene is TRBJ2-7, the V gene TRBV14; 7 nucleotides line up with TRBD2. CDR1 and CDR2 from the germline V gene are SGHDN and FVKESK. V lost 2 bases and J lost 7; bases outside the gene matches: 11. This CDR3 comprises 15 residues. Here the CDR3 reads CASSQQPAGLGEQYF. The CDR3 DNA follows: TGTGCCAGCAGCCAACAGCCAGCGGGATTAGGGGAGCAGTACTTC.

In this sample, this clone turned up once. The chain recombines TRBV27 with TRBJ1-4; tentative D call: TRBD1 (5 bases). The CDR3 length is 15 residues. The ends were cut back, 7 bases at V and 3 bases at J, with 15 bases in the middle. Germline V gene sequence: CDR1 MNHEY, CDR2 SMNVEV (reference sequence). The CDR3 here is CASTSLGGSNEKLFF. In DNA form, the CDR3 reads TGTGCCAGCACTAGCCTGGGGGGTTCTAATGAAAAACTGTTTTTT.

The gene calls are TRBV3-1 (or the pseudogene TRBV3-2) and TRBJ1-2, with D possibly matching TRBD1 (6 bases). Germline V gene data show CDR1 as LGHDT and CDR2 as YNNKEL (reference sequence). Trimming removed 4 bases from V and 6 bases from J, with 18 bases in between. This CDR3 region has 15 residues. The CDR3 sequence is CASSPMDSRGHGYTF. CDR3 nucleotide sequence: TGTGCCAGCAGCCCTATGGACAGCAGGGGACATGGCTACACCTTC.

This sequence joins TRBV18 and TRBJ1-6, with D perhaps TRBD1 (5 bases). Trimming removed 5 bases from V and 10 bases from J, with 21 bases in between. This CDR3 region has 16 residues. Germline CDR1 and CDR2: KGHSH and LQKENI. This chain's CDR3 is CASSTGQWGRDSPLHF. The DNA of the CDR3 is TGTGCCAGCTCAACGGGCCAATGGGGGAGGGACTCACCCCTCCACTTT. Full variable domain (rest looked up from reference TRBV18 and TRBJ1-6): NAGVMQNPRHLVRRRGQEARLRCSPMKGHSHVYWYRQLPEEGLKFMVYLQKENIIDESGMPKERFSAEFPKEGPSILRIQQVVRGDSAAYFCASSTGQWGRDSPLHFGNGTRLTVT.

The chain carries TRBV11-3 and TRBJ2-3; D is ambiguous. Trimming took off 3 bases at V and 3 bases at J, with 4 bases between the two ends. CDR1 and CDR2 from the germline V gene are SGHNT and YENEEA. The CDR3 runs 12 residues. DNA for the CDR3: TGTGCCAGCAGCTTTTCTACAGATACGCAGTATTTT. Translating it yields CASSFSTDTQYF.

The chain links TRBV15 to TRBJ2-2, with TRBD1 matching 7 bases. The CDR3 consists of 15 residues. V shed 5 bases, J shed 0 bases, and the junction held 3 bases outside the gene matches. The germline V gene has CDR1 LNHNV and CDR2 YYDKDF (reference sequence). Here the CDR3 DNA reads TGTGCCACCAGCCGACAGGGACCGAACACCGGGGAGCTGTTTTTT. As protein: CATSRQGPNTGELFF.

The V and J genes are TRBV7-8 and TRBJ2-3, with 8 nucleotides matching TRBD2. CDR1 and CDR2 from the germline V gene are SGHVS and FQNEAQ. Trimming cost V 4 bases and J 4 bases; bases outside gene matches: 1. The CDR3 consists of 13 residues. This chain's CDR3 is CASSSGGADTQYF. DNA of the CDR3: TGTGCCAGCAGCTCGGGAGGGGCAGATACGCAGTATTTT.

As DNA, the CDR3 is TGTGCCAGTGGGAGTGTCGGTAGCAATCAGCCCCAGCATTTT. Translation gives CASGSVGSNQPQHF. The rearrangement joins TRBV19 to TRBJ1-5; D is undetermined. CDR1 is LNHDA, CDR2 SQIVND, per germline (reference sequence). V dropped 8 bases and J dropped 0 bases, with 11 bases sitting between them. The CDR3 has 14 residues.